This TCR beta chain was sequenced during a study of shared clonotypes between healthy human individuals. General study results and limits: Unshared clonotypes carried lower generation probabilities than those common to all four donors. The naive CD4 repertoires of several donors were compared, and approximately 4.7% of clonotypes were shared. The donor pool, a small one, limited the genetic and exposure-history diversity represented.

The V and J ends lost 3 bases and 5 bases, in that order; junction bases with no gene match: 4. Per germline, CDR1 LNHNV and CDR2 YYDKDF (reference sequence). This CDR3 spans 15 amino acids. In the case of this clone: Its specificity is not known.

Naivety among CD8 cells was defined by CD45RO negativity and positive CCR7 selection, thereby excluding terminally differentiated effector memory CD45RA+ cells. All of the donors resided in Nashville, Tennessee, and each was a Caucasian adult. The data were produced by immunoSEQ multiplex PCR, yet TCRdb's version contains in-frame clones alone and is incomplete. The sample includes over 2,000,000 clones, 90% to 95% seen only once; the top ten take approximately 1.7%. This rearrangement joins TRBV15 to TRBJ2-1, with TRBD2 matching over 10 bases. Sequenced material: naive CD8+ T cells from PBMCs. This clonotype originated in a man younger than 35 in good health. Some clones in this sample may be carry-over from other donors' samples. CDR3 DNA sequence: TGTGCCACCAGCAGTTGGACTAGCGGCAACAATGAGCAGTTCTTC. Translated: CATSSWTSGNNEQFF.